This TCR beta chain emerged from a study of Graves' ophthalmopathy and Graves' hyperthyroidism. Study as a whole: The authors collected peripheral blood at initial diagnosis, before any treatment.

As the template, RNA transcripts were used to amplify TCR beta CDR3 regions. HTBI-primed RT-PCR formed the first round, and a multiplex PCR formed the second. TCRdb re-called the multiplex PCR reads with MiXCR, one entry per CDR3 protein. The sample includes around 340,000 distinct CDR3 sequences, roughly a sixth of them seen just once. This clonotype was seen ten or more times. Other autoimmune diseases, uncontrolled infections, pregnancy and lactation each led to patient exclusion. What was sequenced was peripheral blood. The sequence was obtained from an adult man with Graves' ophthalmopathy.

CDR3 nucleotides: TGTGCCTGGATGGCTGATGGCTACACCTTC. It codes for CAWMADGYTF. The rearrangement joins TRBV30 to TRBJ1-2; D is uncertain. Germline CDR1 reads GTSNPN; CDR2 reads SVGIG (reference sequence). Trimming removed 4 bases from V and 6 bases from J, with 6 bases in between. This CDR3 spans 10 amino acids. Full variable domain (outside the CDR3, taken from reference TRBV30 and TRBJ1-2): SQTIHQWPATLVQPVGSPLSLECTVEGTSNPNLYWYRQAAGRGLQLLFYSVGIGQISSEVPQNLSASRPQDRQFILSSKKLLLSDSGFYLCAWMADGYTFGSGTRLTVV.